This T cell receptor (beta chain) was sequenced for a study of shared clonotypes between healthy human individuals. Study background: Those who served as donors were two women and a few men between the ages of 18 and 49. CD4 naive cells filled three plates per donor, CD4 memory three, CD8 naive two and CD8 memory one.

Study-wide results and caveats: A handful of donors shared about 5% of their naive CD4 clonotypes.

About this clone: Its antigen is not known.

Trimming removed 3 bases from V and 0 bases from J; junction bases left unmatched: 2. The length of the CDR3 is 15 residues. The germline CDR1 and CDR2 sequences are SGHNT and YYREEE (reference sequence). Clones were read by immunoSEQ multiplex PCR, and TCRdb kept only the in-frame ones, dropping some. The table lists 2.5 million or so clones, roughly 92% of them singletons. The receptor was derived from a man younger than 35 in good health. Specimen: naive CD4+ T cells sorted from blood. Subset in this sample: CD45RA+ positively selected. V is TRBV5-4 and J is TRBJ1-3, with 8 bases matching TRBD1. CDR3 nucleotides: TGTGCCAGCAGCTACGGACAGGGCTCTGGAAACACCATATATTTT. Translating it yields CASSYGQGSGNTIYF.